Presented here are 15 T cell receptor beta chains from one specimen sequenced in a study of cytotoxic CD8 clonotypes in ibrutinib-treated CLL. TCRdb keeps only in-frame clones here, not all; method: immunoSEQ multiplex PCR. The repertoire holds about 200,000 clones, with around 70% as singletons. The source material was PBMCs, sampled after 24 months of ibrutinib treatment. The source is a human donor with chronic lymphocytic leukemia.

The rearrangement links TRBV4-2 to TRBJ2-1, with 9 bases matching TRBD2. Trimming took 0 bases from V and 12 from J; bases not matched to a gene: 6. From germline, CDR1 is LGHNA and CDR2 YNFKEQ. The CDR3 runs to 14 residues. CDR3: CASSQDWLAGTQFF. CDR3 bases: TGTGCCAGCAGCCAAGATTGGCTAGCGGGAACGCAGTTCTTC.

The chain combines TRBV5-6 with TRBJ2-3; TRBD2 matches 8 bases. CDR1 SGHDT and CDR2 YYEEEE come from the germline V gene. The CDR3 totals 18 residues. V lost 2 bases, J lost 1 base, and 12 bases stayed unmatched. The CDR3: CASSLLPGREEGTDTQYF. The CDR3 DNA reads TGTGCCAGCAGCTTACTCCCAGGGCGGGAGGAAGGCACAGATACGCAGTATTTT.

This clone was observed a single time. The chain carries TRBV4-3 and TRBJ2-6; D is perhaps TRBD2 (5 bases). From germline, CDR1 is LGHNA and CDR2 YSLEER. V was shortened by 0 bases and J by 0 bases, with 15 bases between the two germline ends. CDR3 length: 19 residues. CDR3 nucleotide sequence: TGCGCCAGCAGCCAAGATCGTTGGAGGTCCCACTCTGGGGCCAACGTCCTGACTTTC. It yields the protein CASSQDRWRSHSGANVLTF.

This sequence joins TRBV30 and TRBJ1-5; tentatively, D is TRBD1 (5 bases). CDR1 GTSNPN and CDR2 SVGIG come from the germline V gene (reference sequence). CDR3 length equals 14 residues. Trimming took off 3 bases at V and 9 bases at J, with 18 bases between the two ends. The CDR3 reads CAWSRRGPPSPQHF. CDR3 coding DNA: TGTGCCTGGAGCCGAAGGGGTCCACCGTCGCCCCAGCATTTT.

The V call is TRBV5-5, the J call TRBJ1-2; no definite D call. This CDR3 region has 13 residues. The V and J ends lost 4 bases and 4 bases respectively, with 11 bases between them. The germline V gene has CDR1 SGHKS and CDR2 YYEKEE (reference sequence). As DNA, the CDR3 is TGTGCCAGCAGCAGAAGGACCTCCTATGGCTACACCTTC. Its translation: CASSRRTSYGYTF.

This clone was seen once. V usage is TRBV7-3 and J usage is TRBJ2-2, with TRBD1 matching 8 bases. The CDR3 is 15 amino acids. The germline V gene encodes CDR1 SGHTA and CDR2 FQGTGA. Losses at the gene ends were 4 bases for V and 0 bases for J; bases not matched to a gene: 1. Written as DNA, the CDR3 is TGTGCCAGCAGCTCACAGGGGGCGAACACCGGGGAGCTGTTTTTT. Its protein product is CASSSQGANTGELFF.

This sequence joins TRBV5-4 and TRBJ2-5; TRBD1 matches at 8 bases. The ends lost 6 bases at V and 2 bases at J; junction bases unmatched: 9. The CDR3 extends over 15 amino acids. The V gene's germline CDR1 is SGHNT and CDR2 YYREEE (reference sequence). The CDR3 is CASTSLQGAQETQYF. CDR3 DNA sequence: TGTGCCAGCACCTCACTTCAGGGGGCGCAAGAGACCCAGTACTTC.

This chain uses TRBV10-3 with TRBJ1-2; D might be TRBD1 (5 bases). The germline CDR1 and CDR2 sequences are ENHRY and SYGVKD. This CDR3 region has 15 residues. Trimming removed 8 bases at V and 0 bases at J, with 16 bases between. The CDR3 coding sequence is TGTGCCATCGGGGATCCAGGGTACTCTAACTATGGCTACACCTTC. This codes for CAIGDPGYSNYGYTF.

The sample holds a few counts of this clone. The CDR3 here is CASSPPPGAYNEQFF. CDR3 DNA sequence: TGTGCCAGCAGCCCCCCCCCAGGGGCCTACAATGAGCAGTTCTTC. The V and J genes are TRBV7-2 and TRBJ2-1; a possible D gene is TRBD1 (6 bases). Germline loops: CDR1 SGHTA, CDR2 FQGNSA. This CDR3 region has 15 residues. Trimming removed 5 bases from V and 2 bases from J, with 13 bases in between.

The chain employs TRBV11-3 and TRBJ1-2; D is uncertain. Germline lookup yields CDR1 SGHNT and CDR2 YENEEA. The CDR3 extends over 13 amino acids. The V end was cut by 1 base, the J end by 0 bases, with 3 bases between. The CDR3 nucleotides read TGTGCCAGCAGCTTAGGAGCTAACTATGGCTACACCTTC. It codes for CASSLGANYGYTF.

This clone was seen only once. The chain uses TRBV5-6 and TRBJ1-4; D possibly corresponds to TRBD1 (5 bases). This CDR3 has 15 residues. Germline CDR1 reads SGHDT; CDR2 reads YYEEEE. Trimming stripped 4 bases from V and 4 bases from J, with 14 bases between. This CDR3 is CASSRGSGNNEKLFF. The CDR3 DNA reads TGTGCCAGCAGCCGGGGGAGCGGGAATAATGAAAAACTGTTTTTT.

This clone was picked up a small number of times. This rearrangement joins TRBV19 to TRBJ2-5; 7 bases map to TRBD1. The length of the CDR3 is 14 residues. The germline CDR1 and CDR2 sequences are LNHDA and SQIVND (reference sequence). The junction had 4 bases not matched to a gene; V was cut back by 3 bases and J by 3 bases. CDR3 in DNA: TGTGCCAGTAGTATTTCAGGGGGTAAAGAGACCCAGTACTTC. Translation gives CASSISGGKETQYF. Using reference TRBV19 and TRBJ2-5 for the parts outside the CDR3, the full variable domain is DGGITQSPKYLFRKEGQNVTLSCEQNLNHDAMYWYRQDPGQGLRLIYYSQIVNDFQKGDIAEGYSVSREKKESFPLTVTSAQKNPTAFYLCASSISGGKETQYFGPGTRLLVL.

The chain carries TRBV7-2 and TRBJ1-2; no clear D. The CDR3 has 16 amino acids. Trimming left V 3 bases short and J 0 bases short, with 14 bases between. CDR1 is SGHTA and CDR2 is FQGNSA in the germline V gene. CDR3 loop: CASSFSRRNSNYGYTF. CDR3 nucleotide sequence: TGTGCCAGCAGCTTCTCCCGGCGGAATTCTAACTATGGCTACACCTTC.

The chain carries TRBV10-2 and TRBJ2-7; 13 bases align to TRBD2. The CDR3 runs to 16 residues. V lost 4 bases to trimming and J lost 7 bases; unmatched junction nucleotides: 10. CDR1 and CDR2 (germline): WSHSY, SAAADI. CDR3: CASSGGTSGILGEQYF. The CDR3 nucleotides are TGCGCCAGCAGTGGGGGGACTAGCGGGATCTTAGGGGAGCAGTACTTC.

The chain joins TRBV11-2 to TRBJ2-1; 10 bases are shared with TRBD2. The CDR3 has 16 amino acids. CDR1 and CDR2 (germline): SGHAT, FQNNGV. V dropped 1 base and J dropped 7; count of bases not matched to a gene: 7. The CDR3: CASSLASSGSRNEQFF. The CDR3 DNA is TGTGCCAGCAGCTTAGCTTCTAGCGGGAGCAGGAATGAGCAGTTCTTC.